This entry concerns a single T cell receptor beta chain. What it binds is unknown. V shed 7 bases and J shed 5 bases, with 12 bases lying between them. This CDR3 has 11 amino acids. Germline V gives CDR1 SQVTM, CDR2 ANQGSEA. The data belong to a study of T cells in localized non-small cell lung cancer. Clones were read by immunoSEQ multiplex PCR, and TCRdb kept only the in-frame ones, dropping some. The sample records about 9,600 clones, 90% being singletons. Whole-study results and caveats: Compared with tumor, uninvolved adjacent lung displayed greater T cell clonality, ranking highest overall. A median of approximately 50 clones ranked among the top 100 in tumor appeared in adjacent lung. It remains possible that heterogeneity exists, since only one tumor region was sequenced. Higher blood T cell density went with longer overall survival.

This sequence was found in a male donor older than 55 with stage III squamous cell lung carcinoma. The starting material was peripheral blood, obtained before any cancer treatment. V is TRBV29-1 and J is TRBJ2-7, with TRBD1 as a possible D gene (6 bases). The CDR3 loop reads CSAFGGNEQYF. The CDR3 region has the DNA TGCAGCGCCTTTGGGGGCAACGAGCAGTACTTC.